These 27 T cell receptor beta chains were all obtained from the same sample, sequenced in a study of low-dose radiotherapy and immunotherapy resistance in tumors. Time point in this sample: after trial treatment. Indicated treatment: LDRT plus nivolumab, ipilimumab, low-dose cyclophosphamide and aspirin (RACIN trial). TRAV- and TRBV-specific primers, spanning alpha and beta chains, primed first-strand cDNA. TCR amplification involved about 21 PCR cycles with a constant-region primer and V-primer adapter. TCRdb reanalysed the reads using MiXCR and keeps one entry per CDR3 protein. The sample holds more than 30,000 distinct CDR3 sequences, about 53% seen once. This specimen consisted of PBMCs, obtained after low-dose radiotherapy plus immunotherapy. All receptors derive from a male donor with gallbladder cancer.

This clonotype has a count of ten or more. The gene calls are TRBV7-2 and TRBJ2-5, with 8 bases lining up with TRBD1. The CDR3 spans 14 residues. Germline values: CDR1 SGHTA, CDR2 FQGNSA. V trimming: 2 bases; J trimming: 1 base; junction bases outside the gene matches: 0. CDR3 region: CASSLTGGQETQYF. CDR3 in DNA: TGTGCCAGCAGCTTAACAGGGGGCCAAGAGACCCAGTACTTC.

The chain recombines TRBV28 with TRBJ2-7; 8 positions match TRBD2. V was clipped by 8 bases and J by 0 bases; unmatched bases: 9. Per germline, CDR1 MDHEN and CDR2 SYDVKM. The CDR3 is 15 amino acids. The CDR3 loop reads CASLSGSDSSYEQYF. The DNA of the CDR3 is TGTGCCAGCCTCAGCGGGAGCGACAGCTCCTACGAGCAGTACTTC.

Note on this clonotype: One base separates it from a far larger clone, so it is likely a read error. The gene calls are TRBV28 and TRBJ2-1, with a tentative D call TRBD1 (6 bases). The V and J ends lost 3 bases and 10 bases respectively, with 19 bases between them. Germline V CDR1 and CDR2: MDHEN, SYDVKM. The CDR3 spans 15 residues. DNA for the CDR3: TGTGCCAGCAGTTTCCCCGCCAGGGGACCCCTCGAGCAGTTCTTC. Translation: CASSFPARGPLEQFF.

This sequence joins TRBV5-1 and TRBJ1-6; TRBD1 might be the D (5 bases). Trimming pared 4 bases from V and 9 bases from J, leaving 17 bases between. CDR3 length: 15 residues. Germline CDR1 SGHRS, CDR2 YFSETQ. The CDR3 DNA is TGCGCCAGCAGCCCGACCGGGGGGTTCGGTTCACCCCTCCACTTT. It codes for CASSPTGGFGSPLHF.

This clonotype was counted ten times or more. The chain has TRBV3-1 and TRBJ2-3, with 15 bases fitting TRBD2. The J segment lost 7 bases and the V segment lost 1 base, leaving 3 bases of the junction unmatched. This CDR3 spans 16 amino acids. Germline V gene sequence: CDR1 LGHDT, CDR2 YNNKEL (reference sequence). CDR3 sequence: CASSQAGTSGRNTQYF. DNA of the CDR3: TGTGCCAGCAGCCAAGCCGGGACTAGCGGGAGGAATACGCAGTATTTT.

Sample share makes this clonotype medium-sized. The CDR3 nucleotides are TGTGCCAGCAGCTTTAGGGGCGCCAGGGGGGACGAGCAGTACTTC. Amino acid sequence: CASSFRGARGDEQYF. The rearrangement uses TRBV5-4 and TRBJ2-7, with D possibly matching TRBD1 (7 bases). The V and J ends lost 2 bases and 5 bases respectively, with 17 bases between them. Germline CDR1 SGHNT, CDR2 YYREEE (reference sequence). The CDR3 runs to 15 residues.

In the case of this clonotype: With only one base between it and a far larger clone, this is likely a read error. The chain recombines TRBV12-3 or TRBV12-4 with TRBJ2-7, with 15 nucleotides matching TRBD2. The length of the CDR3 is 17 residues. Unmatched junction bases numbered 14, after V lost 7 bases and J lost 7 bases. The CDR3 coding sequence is TGTGCCAGCACTTCAGGACTAGCGGGAGGGATGTACAATGAGCAGTACTTC. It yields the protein CASTSGLAGGMYNEQYF.

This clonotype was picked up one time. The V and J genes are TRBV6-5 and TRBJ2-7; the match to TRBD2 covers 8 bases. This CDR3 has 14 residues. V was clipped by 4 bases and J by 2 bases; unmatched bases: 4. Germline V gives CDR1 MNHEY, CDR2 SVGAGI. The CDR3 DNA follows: TGTGCCAGCAGTTCGACTAGCGTCACCTACGAGCAGTACTTC. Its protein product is CASSSTSVTYEQYF.

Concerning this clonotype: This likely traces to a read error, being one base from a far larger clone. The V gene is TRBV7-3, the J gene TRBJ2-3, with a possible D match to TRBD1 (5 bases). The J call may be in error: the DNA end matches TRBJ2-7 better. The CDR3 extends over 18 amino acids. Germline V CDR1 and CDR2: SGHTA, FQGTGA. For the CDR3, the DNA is TGTGCCAGCAGCCCACGGCGGCAGGGCGTGTTTCCCCCTCTCGAGCAGTACTTC. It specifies CASSPRRQGVFPPLEQYF.

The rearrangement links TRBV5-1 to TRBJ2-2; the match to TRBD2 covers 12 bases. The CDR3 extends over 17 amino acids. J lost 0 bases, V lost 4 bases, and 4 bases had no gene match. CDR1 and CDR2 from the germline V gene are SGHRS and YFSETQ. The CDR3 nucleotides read TGCGCCAGCAGCGCTAGACTAGCGGGAGCGAACACCGGGGAGCTGTTTTTT. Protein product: CASSARLAGANTGELFF. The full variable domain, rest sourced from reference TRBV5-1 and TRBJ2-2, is KAGVTQTPRYLIKTRGQQVTLSCSPISGHRSVSWYQQTPGQGLQFLFEYFSETQRNKGNFPGRFSGRQFSNSRSEMNVSTLELGDSALYLCASSARLAGANTGELFFGEGSRLTVL.

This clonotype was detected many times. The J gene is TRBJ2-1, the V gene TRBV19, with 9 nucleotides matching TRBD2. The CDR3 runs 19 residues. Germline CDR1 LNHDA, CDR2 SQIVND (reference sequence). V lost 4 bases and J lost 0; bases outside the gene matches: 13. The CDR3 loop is CASSRGVGLAGSSYNEQFF. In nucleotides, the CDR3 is TGTGCCAGTAGTAGAGGGGTAGGCCTAGCGGGGAGCTCCTACAATGAGCAGTTCTTC.

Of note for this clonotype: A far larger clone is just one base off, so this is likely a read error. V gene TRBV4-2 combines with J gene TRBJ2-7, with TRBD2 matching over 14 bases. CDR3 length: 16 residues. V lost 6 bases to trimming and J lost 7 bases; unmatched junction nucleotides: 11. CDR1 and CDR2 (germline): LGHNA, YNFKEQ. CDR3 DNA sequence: TGTGCCAGCAGTCTAACCGGGACTAGCGGGAGAAATGAGCAGTACTTC. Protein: CASSLTGTSGRNEQYF.

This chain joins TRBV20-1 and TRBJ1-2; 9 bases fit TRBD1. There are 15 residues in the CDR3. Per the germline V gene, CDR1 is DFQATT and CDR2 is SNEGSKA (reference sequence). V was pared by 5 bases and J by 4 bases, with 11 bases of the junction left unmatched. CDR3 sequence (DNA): TGCAGTGCTGAACCCGGGACAGGGTGGTTCTATGGCTACACCTTC. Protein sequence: CSAEPGTGWFYGYTF.

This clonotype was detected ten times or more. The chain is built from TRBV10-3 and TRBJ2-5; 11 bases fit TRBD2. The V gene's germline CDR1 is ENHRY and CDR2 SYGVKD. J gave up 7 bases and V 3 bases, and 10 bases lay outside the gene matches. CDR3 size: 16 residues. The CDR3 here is CAISDSGTSGKGTQYF. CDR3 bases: TGTGCCATCAGTGATTCCGGGACTAGCGGAAAAGGGACCCAGTACTTC.

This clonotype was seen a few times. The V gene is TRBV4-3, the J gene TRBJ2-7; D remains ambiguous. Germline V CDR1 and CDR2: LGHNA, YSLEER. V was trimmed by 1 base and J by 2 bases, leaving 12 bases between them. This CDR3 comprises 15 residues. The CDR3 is CASSQGWTHTYEQYF. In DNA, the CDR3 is TGCGCCAGCAGCCAAGGCTGGACGCATACCTACGAGCAGTACTTC.

The CDR3 loop reads CSARDSYQETQYF. CDR3 in DNA: TGCAGTGCTAGAGATTCGTATCAAGAGACCCAGTACTTC. The rearrangement uses TRBV20-1 and TRBJ2-5; no clear D. V was cut by 0 bases and J by 2 bases, with 7 bases left in between. CDR1 and CDR2 (germline): DFQATT, SNEGSKA (reference sequence). This CDR3 spans 13 amino acids.

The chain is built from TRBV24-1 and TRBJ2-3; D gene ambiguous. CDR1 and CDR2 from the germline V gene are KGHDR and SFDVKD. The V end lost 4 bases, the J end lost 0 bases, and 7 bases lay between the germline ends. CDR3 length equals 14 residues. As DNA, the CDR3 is TGTGCCACCAGTGACGCTGCTAGCACAGATACGCAGTATTTT. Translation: CATSDAASTDTQYF.

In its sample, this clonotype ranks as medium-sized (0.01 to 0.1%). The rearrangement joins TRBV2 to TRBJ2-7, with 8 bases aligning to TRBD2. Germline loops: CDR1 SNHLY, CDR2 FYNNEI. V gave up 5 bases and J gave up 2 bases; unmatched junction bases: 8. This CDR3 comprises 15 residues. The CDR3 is CASSSSGLETYEQYF. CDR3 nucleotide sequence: TGTGCCAGCAGTTCATCGGGACTAGAAACCTACGAGCAGTACTTC.

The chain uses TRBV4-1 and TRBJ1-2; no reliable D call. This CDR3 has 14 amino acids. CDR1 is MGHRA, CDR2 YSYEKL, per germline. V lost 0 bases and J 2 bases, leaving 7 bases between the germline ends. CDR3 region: CASSQDGLNYGYTF. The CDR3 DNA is TGCGCCAGCAGCCAAGACGGGCTGAACTATGGCTACACCTTC.

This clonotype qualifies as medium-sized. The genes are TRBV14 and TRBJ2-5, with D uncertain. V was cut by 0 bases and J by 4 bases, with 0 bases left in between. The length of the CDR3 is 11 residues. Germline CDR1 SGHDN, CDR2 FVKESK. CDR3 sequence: CASSQEETQYF. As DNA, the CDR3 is TGTGCCAGCAGCCAAGAAGAGACCCAGTACTTC.

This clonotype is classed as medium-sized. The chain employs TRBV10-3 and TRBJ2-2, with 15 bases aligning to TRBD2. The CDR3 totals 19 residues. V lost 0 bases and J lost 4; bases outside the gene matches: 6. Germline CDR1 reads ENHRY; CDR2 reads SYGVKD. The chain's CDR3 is CAISESPGLAGGGTGELFF. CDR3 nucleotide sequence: TGTGCCATCAGTGAGTCCCCGGGACTAGCGGGAGGAGGCACCGGGGAGCTGTTTTTT.

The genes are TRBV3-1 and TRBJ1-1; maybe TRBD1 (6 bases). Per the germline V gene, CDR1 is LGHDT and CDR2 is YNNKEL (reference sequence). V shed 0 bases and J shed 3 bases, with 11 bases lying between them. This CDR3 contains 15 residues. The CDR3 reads CASSQETGWDTEAFF. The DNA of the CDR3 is TGTGCCAGCAGCCAAGAAACAGGGTGGGACACTGAAGCTTTCTTT. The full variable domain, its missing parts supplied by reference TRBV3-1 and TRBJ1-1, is DTAVSQTPKYLVTQMGNDKSIKCEQNLGHDTMYWYKQDSKKFLKIMFSYNNKELIINETVPNRFSPKSPDKAHLNLHINSLELGDSAVYFCASSQETGWDTEAFFGQGTRLTVV.

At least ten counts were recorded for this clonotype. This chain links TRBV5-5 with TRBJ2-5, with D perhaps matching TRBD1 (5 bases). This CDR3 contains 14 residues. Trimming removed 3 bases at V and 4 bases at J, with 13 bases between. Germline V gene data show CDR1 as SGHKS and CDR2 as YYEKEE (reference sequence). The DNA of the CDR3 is TGTGCCAGCAGCTGGGCCACAGGAGCAGAGACCCAGTACTTC. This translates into CASSWATGAETQYF.

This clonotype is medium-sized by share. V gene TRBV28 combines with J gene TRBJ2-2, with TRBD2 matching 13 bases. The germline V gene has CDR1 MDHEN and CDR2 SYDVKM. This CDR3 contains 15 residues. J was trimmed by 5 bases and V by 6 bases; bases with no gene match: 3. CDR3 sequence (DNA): TGTGCCAGCAGGGCGGGACTAGCGGGGACCGGGGAGCTGTTTTTT. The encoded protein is CASRAGLAGTGELFF.

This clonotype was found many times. CDR3 nucleotide sequence: TGTGCCTGGAGTTTGGGGGCCTCCTACGAGCAGTACTTC. Translation gives CAWSLGASYEQYF. V usage is TRBV30 and J usage is TRBJ2-7; possibly TRBD1 for D (6 bases). This CDR3 region has 13 residues. V was cut by 2 bases and J by 0 bases, with 8 bases left in between. Per the germline V gene, CDR1 is GTSNPN and CDR2 is SVGIG (reference sequence).

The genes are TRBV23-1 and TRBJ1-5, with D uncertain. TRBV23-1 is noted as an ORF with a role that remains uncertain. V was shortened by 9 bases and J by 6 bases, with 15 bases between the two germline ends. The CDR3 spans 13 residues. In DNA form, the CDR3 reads TGCGCCAGAGGTGGGCGATCGGGTCAGCCCCAGCATTTT. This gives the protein CARGGRSGQPQHF.

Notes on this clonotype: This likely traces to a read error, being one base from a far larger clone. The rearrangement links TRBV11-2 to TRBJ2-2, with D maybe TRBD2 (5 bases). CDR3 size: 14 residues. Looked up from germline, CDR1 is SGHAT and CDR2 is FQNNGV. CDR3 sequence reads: CASSARAAPGEPFF. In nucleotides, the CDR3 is TGTGCCAGCAGCGCCCGAGCAGCACCCGGGGAGCCGTTTTTT.